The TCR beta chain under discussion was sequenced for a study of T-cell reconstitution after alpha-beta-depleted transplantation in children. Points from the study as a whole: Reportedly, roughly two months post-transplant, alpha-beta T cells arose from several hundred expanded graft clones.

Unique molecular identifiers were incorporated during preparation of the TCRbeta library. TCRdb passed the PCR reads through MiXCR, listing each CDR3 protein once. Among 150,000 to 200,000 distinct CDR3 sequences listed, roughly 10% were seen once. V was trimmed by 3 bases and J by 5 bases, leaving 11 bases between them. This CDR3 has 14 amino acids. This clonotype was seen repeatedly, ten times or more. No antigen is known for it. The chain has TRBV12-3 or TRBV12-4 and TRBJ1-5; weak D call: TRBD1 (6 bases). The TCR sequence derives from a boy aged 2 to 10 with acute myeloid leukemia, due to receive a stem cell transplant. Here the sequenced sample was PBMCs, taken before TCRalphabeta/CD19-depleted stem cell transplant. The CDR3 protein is CASSFRTAHQPQHF. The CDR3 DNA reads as TGTGCCAGCAGTTTCCGGACAGCACATCAGCCCCAGCATTTT.